This entry features one T cell receptor beta chain sequence. This receptor's antigen is unknown. The data are from a study of monozygotic twins with inflammatory bowel disease (dated by TCRdb to between 2018 and 2020). Context from the whole study: The full study comprised 28 monozygotic twin pairs: nine German pairs (four IBD-concordant, five IBD-discordant) and 19 IBD-discordant Danish pairs. Disease-associated traits were sought mainly through comparisons between IBD patients and their genetically identical healthy co-twins within discordant pairs. Each individual had, on average, about 151 000 unique TCRalpha sequences and 181 000 unique TCRbeta sequences available for analysis. Paper-wide results and their limitations: No single strong signal or clonotype linked to IBD turned up in the results, so the idea that one exists was not supported. Differing immunosuppressive treatments among patients may have added background noise and inter-individual variability to the repertoires. IBD patients had lower TCRbeta repertoire diversity, measured by the inverse Simpson index, than their healthy co-twins. Compared with healthy twins, IBD patients had fewer clonotypes in common with other individuals, a difference most pronounced in patients showing signs of disease activity. The analysis was unable to tell different T cell subtypes apart. Repertoire similarity did not differ between concordant and discordant twins, possibly due to limited statistical power.

A roughly 2.5 ml peripheral blood sample was drawn into PAXgene tubes per donor and stored at -80°C. Total RNA was isolated from whole blood with the PAXgene blood miRNA kit on an automated QIAcube, without T cell sorting. Peripheral blood from monozygotic twin pairs who were concordant or discordant for inflammatory bowel disease underwent deep TCRalpha and TCRbeta repertoire profiling using unique molecular barcoding. Smoking habits were recorded for all twin pairs, and each individual was classified as a current, former or never smoker. The CDR3 holds 18 amino acids from the cysteine to the phenylalanine. Only the protein is on record. The germline V gene yields SNHLY for CDR1 and FYNNEI for CDR2. Libraries were constructed by 5' RACE. Each TCR library was prepared from 3,000 to 4,000 ng of total RNA. For each sample, cDNA was synthesized in eight separate reactions using SMARTScribe reverse transcriptase. During cDNA synthesis, template switching introduced unique molecular identifiers that contained a 6-nucleotide sample barcode. TCRalpha and TCRbeta cDNA was amplified in two nested PCRs of around 15 and 10 cycles, and bead purification was carried out after each PCR. Before amplification, the cDNA was both treated with uracil DNA-glycosylase and purified with the QIAquick PCR purification kit. The second PCR was the step at which Illumina TruSeq-compatible adapters and sample-specific barcodes were added. Library quality and concentration were checked on TapeStation and Qubit, and libraries were pooled at 5 ng each. Sequencing of pooled libraries was carried out on an Illumina HiSeq2500 single-index Rapid Run using 2 x 100 bp reads and custom sequencing primers. As for how the authors treated the data: PCR and sequencing errors were corrected by UMI-based consensus assembly using MiGEC version 1.2.6. MiXCR version 2.1.1 handled V(D)J alignment, clonotype assembly and CDR3 extraction. Normalisation of gene usage, clonotype sharing and MAIT/NKT TCR abundance was achieved by analysing the top 1000, 10 000 and 20 000 clonotypes per sample. Diversity was computed as the inverse Simpson index with the vegan R package after downsampling to 27 000 UMIs. Paired Mann-Whitney U tests were applied to discordant twin pairs, with Benjamini-Hochberg correction for multiple testing. TCRdb reprocessed the reads, and each CDR3 protein sequence is entered once, without DNA. The V and J calls reflect TCRdb's pipeline rather than the authors' work. This sample's listing comprises 200,000 to 250,000 distinct CDR3 sequences. The ten largest clones capture 6% to 9% of the sample.

The sample comprised blood. The V gene is TRBV2 and the J gene is TRBJ2-2; TCRdb reports TRBD1, a call that lacks DNA to check it against. The receptor comes from a human donor with ulcerative colitis or Crohn's disease, or a healthy co-twin of an affected twin (not recorded which). The CDR3: CASSEGEPGSIHTGELFF.